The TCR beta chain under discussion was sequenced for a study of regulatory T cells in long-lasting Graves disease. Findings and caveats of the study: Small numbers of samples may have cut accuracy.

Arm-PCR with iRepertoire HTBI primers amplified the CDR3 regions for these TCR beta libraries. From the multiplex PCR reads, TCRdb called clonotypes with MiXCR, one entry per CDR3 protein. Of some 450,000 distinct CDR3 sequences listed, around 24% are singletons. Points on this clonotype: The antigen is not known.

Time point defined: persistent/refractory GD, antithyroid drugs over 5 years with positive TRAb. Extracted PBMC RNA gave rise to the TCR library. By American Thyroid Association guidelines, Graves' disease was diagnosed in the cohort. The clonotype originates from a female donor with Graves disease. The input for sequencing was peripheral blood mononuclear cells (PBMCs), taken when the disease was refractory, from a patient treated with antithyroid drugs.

CDR3 loop: CASSFRQGLPQRETQYF. DNA for the CDR3: TGTGCCAGCAGCTTTCGGCAGGGCCTCCCCCAACGGGAGACCCAGTACTTC. This chain links TRBV5-5 with TRBJ2-5; D possibly corresponds to TRBD1 (5 bases). Germline loops: CDR1 SGHKS, CDR2 YYEKEE (reference sequence). V was shortened by 2 bases and J by 5 bases, with 22 bases between the two germline ends. This CDR3 is 17 amino acids long.